Listed here are 23 T cell receptor beta chains from one sample, sequenced in a study of response to subunit inactivated influenza vaccine. MiXCR, applied by TCRdb to the RT-PCR reads, yields one record per CDR3 protein. This table has roughly 500,000 distinct CDR3 sequences, less than 30% appearing once. The material was CD4+ T cells sorted from PBMCs, obtained around 5 days after vaccination. The receptors were gathered from a man over 45 who received an inactivated influenza vaccine.

This clonotype was seen more than once but under ten times. The chain links TRBV9 to TRBJ2-7; 7 positions agree with TRBD2. This CDR3 has 15 amino acids. Germline V gives CDR1 SGDLS, CDR2 YYNGEE. After removal of 4 bases from V and 4 bases from J, the junction contained 11 bases not matched to a gene. The CDR3 sequence is CASSPGEGRGYEQYF. The CDR3 DNA reads as TGTGCCAGCAGCCCGGGGGAGGGAAGAGGGTACGAGCAGTACTTC.

This chain links TRBV12-3 or TRBV12-4 with TRBJ2-2, with D possibly being TRBD1 (6 bases). The CDR3 covers 15 residues. Trimming took off 4 bases at V and 4 bases at J, with 13 bases between the two ends. CDR3 amino acids: CASSSTTGITGELFF. CDR3 in DNA: TGTGCCAGCAGTTCCACGACAGGTATCACCGGGGAGCTGTTTTTT.

The rearrangement uses TRBV5-1 and TRBJ2-2; the match to TRBD1 covers 8 bases. Germline V gene sequence: CDR1 SGHRS, CDR2 YFSETQ. Trimming took 4 bases from V and 6 from J; bases not matched to a gene: 5. The length of the CDR3 is 14 residues. The CDR3 sequence: CASSIGTGPGELFF. The CDR3 DNA is TGCGCCAGCAGCATCGGGACAGGACCCGGGGAGCTGTTTTTT.

In this sample, this clonotype turned up a few times. The chain combines TRBV5-5 with TRBJ2-7, with D tentatively TRBD1 (6 bases). The V and J ends lost 4 bases and 5 bases respectively, with 19 bases between them. Germline V gene data show CDR1 as SGHKS and CDR2 as YYEKEE (reference sequence). The CDR3 has 15 residues. CDR3 protein: CASSPRDIAFDEQYF. The CDR3, as DNA: TGTGCCAGCAGCCCCCGGGACATAGCCTTTGACGAGCAGTACTTC. Looking up the rest from reference TRBV5-5 and TRBJ2-7 gives the full variable domain: DAGVTQSPTHLIKTRGQQVTLRCSPISGHKSVSWYQQVLGQGPQFIFQYYEKEERGRGNFPDRFSARQFPNYSSELNVNALLLGDSALYLCASSPRDIAFDEQYFGPGTRLTVT.

This clonotype was counted a single time. J is TRBJ2-1 and V is TRBV2, with D possibly being TRBD2 (6 bases). CDR1 is SNHLY, CDR2 FYNNEI, per germline. Trimming stripped 5 bases from V and 8 bases from J, with 16 bases between. This CDR3 is built from 14 residues. CDR3 DNA: TGTGCCAGCAGTCCGGGAGTGGGAATTTATGAGCAGTTCTTC. Encoded protein: CASSPGVGIYEQFF.

The table lists this clonotype with a few counts. The rearrangement uses TRBV28 and TRBJ2-2; D is unclear. The CDR3 length is 16 residues. CDR1 and CDR2 from the germline V gene are MDHEN and SYDVKM. With 6 bases removed from V and 1 base from J, the gap between germline ends came to 15 bases. The CDR3 loop is CASRGSLLGNTGELFF. CDR3 coding DNA: TGTGCCAGCAGGGGATCGTTGTTGGGGAACACCGGGGAGCTGTTTTTT. Drawing the rest from reference TRBV28 and TRBJ2-2, the complete variable domain is DVKVTQSSRYLVKRTGEKVFLECVQDMDHENMFWYRQDPGLGLRLIYFSYDVKMKEKGDIPEGYSVSREKKERFSLILESASTNQTSMYLCASRGSLLGNTGELFFGEGSRLTVL.

This clonotype was recorded a few times. The V gene is TRBV7-2, the J gene TRBJ2-2; 10 positions agree with TRBD2. Looked up from germline, CDR1 is SGHTA and CDR2 is FQGNSA. After removal of 5 bases from V and 0 bases from J, the junction contained 3 bases not matched to a gene. The length of the CDR3 is 16 residues. CDR3 protein: CASSLSGRANTGELFF. CDR3 nucleotides: TGTGCCAGCAGCCTAAGCGGGAGGGCGAACACCGGGGAGCTGTTTTTT.

V usage is TRBV11-2 and J usage is TRBJ2-3; 10 bases align to TRBD2. Germline CDR1 and CDR2: SGHAT and FQNNGV. Losses at the gene ends were 4 bases for V and 0 bases for J; bases not matched to a gene: 13. The length of the CDR3 is 19 residues. As DNA, the CDR3 is TGTGCCAGCAGCTCCTTTCGGAGCGGGGGGGATTCGAGCACAGATACGCAGTATTTT. Translation gives CASSSFRSGGDSSTDTQYF.

The gene calls are TRBV29-1 and TRBJ2-1, with 7 bases aligning to TRBD2. The CDR3 is made up of 14 amino acids. Losses at the gene ends were 8 bases for V and 5 bases for J; bases not matched to a gene: 12. Looked up from germline, CDR1 is SQVTM and CDR2 is ANQGSEA. This CDR3 is CSSSRGLADNEQFF. The CDR3 nucleotides are TGCAGCTCTTCCCGCGGGCTAGCGGACAATGAGCAGTTCTTC.

This clonotype was counted only a few times. V is TRBV5-1 and J is TRBJ2-1; unclear D gene. The CDR3 consists of 14 residues. Germline CDR1 SGHRS, CDR2 YFSETQ. Trimming left V 4 bases short and J 1 base short, with 9 bases between. CDR3 nucleotide sequence: TGCGCCAGCAGCCCCGACTTGTCCTACAATGAGCAGTTCTTC. Encoded protein: CASSPDLSYNEQFF.

The chain carries TRBV10-3 and TRBJ2-1, with a tentative D call TRBD2 (8 bases). This CDR3 has 17 residues. Trimming took off 11 bases at V and 4 bases at J, with 27 bases between the two ends. In germline, CDR1 is ENHRY, CDR2 SYGVKD. The CDR3 reads CAVLGQPGLGSYNEQFF. For the CDR3, the DNA is TGTGCCGTACTGGGACAGCCGGGACTAGGGTCGTACAATGAGCAGTTCTTC.

The chain uses TRBV12-3 or TRBV12-4 and TRBJ2-7; D ambiguous. The CDR3 covers 13 residues. Trimming shortened V by 5 bases and J by 7 bases, and 15 bases separated the two germline ends. The CDR3 reads CASSPSVLGEQYF. The CDR3 DNA follows: TGTGCCAGCAGTCCCTCTGTACTTGGAGAGCAGTACTTC.

V gene TRBV9 combines with J gene TRBJ1-3; 7 bases agree with TRBD1. The V gene's germline CDR1 is SGDLS and CDR2 YYNGEE. The CDR3 has 18 amino acids. Trimming took 0 bases from V and 0 from J; bases not matched to a gene: 9. The CDR3 loop reads CASSVGGAGGFSGNTIYF. The DNA of the CDR3 is TGTGCCAGCAGCGTAGGCGGGGCAGGGGGTTTCTCTGGAAACACCATATATTTT.

The genes are TRBV3-1 and TRBJ1-2; D gene unclear. CDR1 LGHDT and CDR2 YNNKEL come from the germline V gene (reference sequence). V was pared by 0 bases and J by 7 bases, with 12 bases between. CDR3 length: 14 amino acids. The DNA for the CDR3 is TGTGCCAGCAGCCAAGATATCATCCAGGCTGGCTACACCTTC. This translates into CASSQDIIQAGYTF.

V is TRBV7-2 and J is TRBJ1-2; D is possibly TRBD1 (6 bases). The CDR3 runs to 13 residues. V was shortened by 5 bases and J by 10 bases, with 17 bases between the two germline ends. The germline gives CDR1 SGHTA, CDR2 FQGNSA. The CDR3 DNA reads TGTGCCAGCAGCGAGTGGAGGGGGTCGGACTACACCTTC. Amino acid sequence: CASSEWRGSDYTF.

This clonotype has a handful of counts. This rearrangement joins TRBV5-5 to TRBJ2-7, with D maybe TRBD2 (6 bases). In germline, CDR1 is SGHKS, CDR2 YYEKEE (reference sequence). This CDR3 is 15 amino acids long. The V and J ends lost 3 bases and 3 bases respectively, with 16 bases between them. The CDR3 loop is CASSSAGTGYYEQYF. The CDR3 coding sequence is TGTGCCAGCAGCTCAGCCGGGACTGGTTACTACGAGCAGTACTTC.

The V and J genes are TRBV20-1 and TRBJ2-7, with D possibly TRBD1 on 6 matching bases. The V end lost 3 bases, the J end lost 2 bases, and 14 bases lay between the germline ends. This CDR3 contains 14 residues. The germline gives CDR1 DFQATT, CDR2 SNEGSKA (reference sequence). This CDR3 is CSASTPGHTYEQYF. CDR3 coding DNA: TGCAGTGCTAGTACCCCGGGACATACCTACGAGCAGTACTTC.

A few counts support this clonotype. This chain links TRBV20-1 with TRBJ2-5; 11 nucleotides align to TRBD1. The length of the CDR3 is 14 residues. Trimming cost V 6 bases and J 5 bases; bases outside gene matches: 8. Germline CDR1 is DFQATT and CDR2 is SNEGSKA (reference sequence). The CDR3 sequence is CSAEGQGGGETQYF. DNA of the CDR3: TGCAGTGCCGAGGGACAGGGGGGTGGCGAGACCCAGTACTTC.

The rearrangement links TRBV3-1 to TRBJ2-7, with a tentative D call TRBD2 (6 bases). This CDR3 spans 14 amino acids. V was trimmed by 3 bases and J by 0 bases, leaving 9 bases between them. Germline CDR1 reads LGHDT; CDR2 reads YNNKEL (reference sequence). The DNA for the CDR3 is TGTGCCAGCAGCCACGGACTAAACTCCTACGAGCAGTACTTC. The encoded protein is CASSHGLNSYEQYF.

This clonotype was recorded only once. The chain combines TRBV7-9 with TRBJ2-5; 11 bases align to TRBD1. The CDR3 contains 14 residues. Per germline, CDR1 SEHNR and CDR2 FQNEAQ (reference sequence). With V trimmed by 4 bases and J by 7 bases, 5 bases remained unmatched. Here the CDR3 reads CASSSTGTGGTQYF. CDR3 nucleotide sequence: TGTGCCAGCAGCTCGACCGGGACAGGGGGGACCCAGTACTTC.

The sample holds many counts of this clonotype. This rearrangement joins TRBV28 to TRBJ2-2, with D hard to call. Trimming removed 4 bases from V and 6 bases from J, with 3 bases in between. The CDR3 totals 11 residues. Germline CDR1 is MDHEN and CDR2 is SYDVKM. This CDR3 reads CASSYPGELFF. CDR3 bases: TGTGCCAGCAGTTACCCCGGGGAGCTGTTTTTT.

V and J are TRBV28 and TRBJ2-5; 14 bases fit TRBD2. The ends lost 4 bases at V and 4 bases at J; junction bases unmatched: 5. Per the germline V gene, CDR1 is MDHEN and CDR2 is SYDVKM. CDR3 length equals 16 residues. As DNA, the CDR3 is TGTGCCAGCAGTTCCAGGGGACTAGCGGGAGCAGAGACCCAGTACTTC. Its translation is CASSSRGLAGAETQYF.

This clonotype came up once. V and J are TRBV7-2 and TRBJ1-5; D uncertain. V lost 3 bases and J lost 4, with 10 bases in between. The CDR3 loop spans 14 amino acids. CDR1 is SGHTA, CDR2 FQGNSA, per germline. Written as DNA, the CDR3 is TGTGCCAGCAGCTTTTTTAAGACAAATCAGCCCCAGCATTTT. This gives the protein CASSFFKTNQPQHF.